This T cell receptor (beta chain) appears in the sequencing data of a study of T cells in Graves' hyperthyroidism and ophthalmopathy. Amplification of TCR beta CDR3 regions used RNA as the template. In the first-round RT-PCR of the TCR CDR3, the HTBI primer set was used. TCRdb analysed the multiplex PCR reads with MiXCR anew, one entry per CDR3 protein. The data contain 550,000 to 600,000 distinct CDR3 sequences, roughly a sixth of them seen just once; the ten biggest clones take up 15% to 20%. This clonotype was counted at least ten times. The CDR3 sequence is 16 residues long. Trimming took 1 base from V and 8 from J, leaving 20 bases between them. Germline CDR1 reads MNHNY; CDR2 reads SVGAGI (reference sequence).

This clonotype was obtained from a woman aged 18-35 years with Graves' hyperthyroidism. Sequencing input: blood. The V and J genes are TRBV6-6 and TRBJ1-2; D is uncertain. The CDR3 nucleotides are TGTGCCAGCAGTTACTTGGGCGCCTCTGCTCATGAAGGCTACACCTTC. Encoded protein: CASSYLGASAHEGYTF.